The present T cell receptor (beta chain) was sequenced within a study of vaccination effects on CD4 cells after COVID-19. As for the study in general: Expansion of antigen-specific CD4+ T cells with viral peptide pools was carried out by the ViraFEST assay before sequencing.

At the end of approximately 10 days of culture, CD4+ T cells were isolated. Either the BNT162b2 or mRNA-1273 vaccine was given to participants in two doses. Regarding the study as a whole: Substantial clonal contraction characterized both infection- and vaccine-induced clones late after vaccination.

Assay: immunoSEQ multiplex PCR; the TCRdb copy retains only in-frame clones and omits some. The sample records just over 55,000 clones, around 73% being singletons. Comments on this clone: Its antigen is currently unknown.

V lost 5 bases to trimming and J lost 10 bases, with 17 bases between them. The CDR3 spans 13 residues. The germline V gene encodes CDR1 ENHRY and CDR2 SYGVKD. The chain carries TRBV10-3 and TRBJ1-1; D remains unclear. This receptor was obtained from a human donor who received a COVID-19 vaccine. The starting material was CD4+ T cells from PBMCs cultured without peptide, obtained after COVID-19 vaccination. The CDR3 DNA follows: TGTGCCATCAGTCCGCAAGGCAGGCCCAGAGCTTTCTTT. Its translation: CAISPQGRPRAFF.